This TCR beta chain was sequenced for a study of OX40 agonist ivuxolimab in advanced cancers. Study-level background: Ivuxolimab was administered intravenously to patients at 0.01 to 10 mg/kg every 2 weeks.

Trimming took off 6 bases at V and 5 bases at J, with 13 bases between the two ends. There are 13 residues in the CDR3. Per the germline V gene, CDR1 is MNHEY and CDR2 is SVGAGI. Assay used: immunoSEQ multiplex PCR; TCRdb lists only in-frame clones, some missing. Among fewer than 85,000 clones listed, under 90% were seen once. Study-level results: CD8+ T cells were the subset that, on average, had more expanded clones than CD4+.

About this clone itself: Antigen: not known.

The sequence derives from an adult with an advanced solid tumor such as melanoma, head and neck, liver or kidney cancer. The chain recombines TRBV6-5 with TRBJ1-1; D unclear. The sequencing here drew on CD4+ or CD8+ T cells sorted from blood, taken in a trial of the OX40 agonist ivuxolimab. Here the CDR3 reads CASSLTPGTEAFF. The CDR3 coding sequence is TGTGCCAGCAGCCTGACCCCCGGGACTGAAGCTTTCTTT.